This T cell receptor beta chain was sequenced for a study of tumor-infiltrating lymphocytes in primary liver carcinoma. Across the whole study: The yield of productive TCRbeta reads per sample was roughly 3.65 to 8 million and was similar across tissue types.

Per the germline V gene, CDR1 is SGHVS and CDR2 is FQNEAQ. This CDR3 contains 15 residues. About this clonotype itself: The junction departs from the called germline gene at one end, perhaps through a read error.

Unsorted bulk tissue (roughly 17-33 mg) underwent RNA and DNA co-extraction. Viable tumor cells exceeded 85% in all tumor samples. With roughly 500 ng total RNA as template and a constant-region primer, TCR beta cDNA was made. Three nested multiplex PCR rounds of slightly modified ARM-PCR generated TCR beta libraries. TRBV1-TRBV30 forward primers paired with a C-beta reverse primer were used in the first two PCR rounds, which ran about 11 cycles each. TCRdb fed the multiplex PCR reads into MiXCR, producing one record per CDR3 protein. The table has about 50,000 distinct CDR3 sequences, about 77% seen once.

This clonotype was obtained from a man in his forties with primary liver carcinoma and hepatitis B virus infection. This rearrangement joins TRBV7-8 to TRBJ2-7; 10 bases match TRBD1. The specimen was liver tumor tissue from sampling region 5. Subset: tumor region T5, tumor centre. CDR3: CASSSYDRGPYEQCF. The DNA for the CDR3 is TGTGCTAGCAGCTCGTATGACAGGGGGCCCTACGAGCAGTGCTTC.